The rows below give T cell receptor beta chains drawn from one sample of a study of spatial heterogeneity in lung cancer. TCRdb reprocessed the 5' RACE reads via MiXCR and lists one record per CDR3 protein. This table holds under 100,000 distinct CDR3 sequences, approximately 8.6% found once. The sample consisted of PBMCs, taken at surgery. These TCRs come from a male donor with early-stage non-small cell lung cancer. Both conserved end residues are part of each CDR3. Fields, in order: clone size, D gene, J gene, V gene, CDR3 protein, CDR3 DNA. A D gene is named only where the DNA matches it firmly. Clone sizes are given selectively: once, few, many, or a class where the clone is expanded.

size: many; D: TRBD1; J: TRBJ2-3; V: TRBV3-1; CDR3: CASSQDPWTGTDTQYF; DNA: TGTGCCAGCAGCCAAGATCCCTGGACAGGGACAGATACGCAGTATTTT
size: few; D: NA; J: TRBJ2-3; V: TRBV7-9; CDR3: CASSLVAPRVDTQYF; DNA: TGTGCCAGCAGCTTAGTAGCGCCTCGGGTAGATACGCAGTATTTT
size: NA; D: NA; J: TRBJ2-5; V: TRBV7-3; CDR3: CASSSGGQETQYF; DNA: TGTGCCAGCAGCTCCGGAGGGCAAGAGACCCAGTACTTC
size: many; D: TRBD1; J: TRBJ2-5; V: TRBV4-3; CDR3: CASSQTRDRKETQYF; DNA: TGCGCCAGCAGCCAAACCCGGGACAGAAAAGAGACCCAGTACTTC
size: many; D: TRBD1; J: TRBJ2-7; V: TRBV30; CDR3: CAWTPRDSPSYEQYF; DNA: TGTGCCTGGACTCCACGGGACAGTCCCTCCTACGAGCAGTACTTC
size: many; D: NA; J: TRBJ2-1; V: TRBV6-6; CDR3: CASSQSDEQFF; DNA: TGTGCCAGCAGCCAGAGCGATGAGCAGTTCTTC
size: once; D: NA; J: TRBJ2-4; V: TRBV23-1; CDR3: CASSWTVLEAKNIQYF; DNA: TGCGCCAGCAGTTGGACAGTCTTAGAGGCCAAAAACATTCAGTACTTC
size: many; D: TRBD1; J: TRBJ2-3; V: TRBV10-3; CDR3: CATRQGMGDTQYF; DNA: TGTGCCACCCGACAGGGGATGGGAGATACGCAGTATTTT
size: NA; D: TRBD2; J: TRBJ2-3; V: TRBV20-1; CDR3: CSARDWPSGGDTQYF; DNA: TGCAGTGCTAGAGATTGGCCTAGCGGTGGCGATACGCAGTATTTT
size: many; D: NA; J: TRBJ1-2; V: TRBV6-5; CDR3: CASRVKDTRGYTF; DNA: TGTGCCAGCAGGGTCAAGGACACGCGGGGCTACACCTTC
size: NA; D: TRBD2; J: TRBJ2-7; V: TRBV28; CDR3: CASGPGGLAGEQYF; DNA: TGTGCCAGCGGCCCGGGGGGACTAGCGGGAGAGCAGTACTTC
size: many; D: TRBD2; J: TRBJ2-1; V: TRBV2; CDR3: CASKGLAGTGGQFF; DNA: TGTGCCAGCAAGGGACTAGCGGGGACCGGGGGGCAGTTCTTC
size: many; D: TRBD2; J: TRBJ2-2; V: TRBV7-2; CDR3: CASSLGLAASTGELFF; DNA: TGTGCCAGCAGCCTGGGACTAGCGGCGAGCACCGGGGAGCTGTTTTTT
size: many; D: NA; J: TRBJ1-1; V: TRBV7-9; CDR3: CASSLTTDTEAFF; DNA: TGTGCCAGCAGCTTAACAACCGACACTGAAGCTTTCTTT
size: many; D: TRBD2; J: TRBJ2-1; V: TRBV12-3/TRBV12-4; CDR3: CASNPGLAGNEQFF; DNA: TGTGCCAGCAACCCGGGACTAGCGGGGAATGAGCAGTTCTTC
size: few; D: NA; J: TRBJ1-6; V: TRBV20-1; CDR3: CSAPGGPGDNSPLHF; DNA: TGCAGTGCACCTGGCGGCCCCGGGGATAATTCACCCCTCCACTTT
size: NA; D: NA; J: TRBJ1-5; V: TRBV20-1; CDR3: CSARDRQGGQPQHF; DNA: TGCAGTGCTAGAGATCGGCAGGGTGGTCAGCCCCAGCATTTT
size: NA; D: NA; J: TRBJ2-6; V: TRBV10-3; CDR3: CAISVGDPRGFRSGANVLTF; DNA: TGTGCCATCAGTGTCGGCGATCCACGGGGCTTCCGGTCTGGGGCCAACGTCCTGACTTTC
size: few; D: TRBD1; J: TRBJ2-2; V: TRBV28; CDR3: CASSPTGAGVSELFF; DNA: TGTGCCAGCAGCCCGACAGGGGCCGGAGTAAGTGAGCTGTTTTTT
size: many; D: NA; J: TRBJ2-6; V: TRBV7-9; CDR3: CASRPAAGANVLTF; DNA: TGTGCCAGCAGACCCGCTGCTGGGGCCAACGTCCTGACTTTC
size: NA; D: TRBD1; J: TRBJ1-1; V: TRBV20-1; CDR3: CSARDPGQGGTEAFF; DNA: TGCAGTGCTAGAGATCCGGGACAGGGGGGGACTGAAGCTTTCTTT
size: few; D: TRBD2; J: TRBJ2-5; V: TRBV5-1; CDR3: CASRLAGASQETQYF; DNA: TGCGCCAGCAGACTAGCGGGGGCCTCCCAAGAGACCCAGTACTTC
size: few; D: NA; J: TRBJ1-4; V: TRBV28; CDR3: CASSPVRADNEKLFF; DNA: TGTGCCAGCAGTCCTGTGAGGGCCGATAATGAAAAACTGTTTTTT
size: NA; D: TRBD2; J: TRBJ2-3; V: TRBV20-1; CDR3: CSASHAASGSPTDTQYF; DNA: TGCAGTGCTAGTCACGCGGCTAGCGGGAGCCCCACAGATACGCAGTATTTT
size: few; D: TRBD2; J: TRBJ2-2; V: TRBV29-1; CDR3: CSVRRAGSTGELFF; DNA: TGCAGCGTTCGCCGAGCGGGGTCCACCGGGGAGCTGTTTTTT
size: few; D: TRBD2; J: TRBJ2-3; V: TRBV6-2/TRBV6-3; CDR3: CASTRAGGDDTQYF; DNA: TGTGCCAGCACCCGAGCGGGAGGGGATGATACGCAGTATTTT
size: few; D: TRBD2; J: TRBJ2-1; V: TRBV28; CDR3: CASSPRLAGGPSDEQFF; DNA: TGTGCCAGCAGTCCACGACTAGCGGGAGGGCCTAGTGATGAGCAGTTCTTC
size: few; D: TRBD1; J: TRBJ1-4; V: TRBV25-1; CDR3: CASSEYGAGTGDGEKLFF; DNA: TGTGCCAGCAGTGAATACGGAGCGGGGACAGGGGACGGTGAAAAACTGTTTTTT
size: NA; D: TRBD2; J: TRBJ2-3; V: TRBV12-3/TRBV12-4; CDR3: CASSPRTSGRLTQYF; DNA: TGTGCCAGCAGCCCGCGGACTAGCGGTCGGTTAACGCAGTATTTT
size: NA; D: TRBD2; J: TRBJ2-2; V: TRBV15; CDR3: CATSIREGTGELFF; DNA: TGTGCCACCAGCATTCGGGAGGGCACCGGGGAGCTGTTTTTT
size: few; D: TRBD2; J: TRBJ2-7; V: TRBV20-1; CDR3: CSPGTNSYEQYF; DNA: TGCAGTCCCGGGACTAACTCCTACGAGCAGTACTTC
size: NA; D: NA; J: TRBJ2-3; V: TRBV6-2/TRBV6-3; CDR3: CASSTAGDTQYF; DNA: TGTGCCAGCAGCACGGCTGGGGATACGCAGTATTTT
size: many; D: TRBD2; J: TRBJ2-7; V: TRBV7-9; CDR3: CASSSASGIRYEQYF; DNA: TGTGCCAGCAGCTCAGCTAGCGGGATAAGGTACGAGCAGTACTTC
size: few; D: NA; J: TRBJ1-4; V: TRBV20-1; CDR3: CSATPGHKGNEKLFF; DNA: TGCAGTGCTACTCCTGGACACAAAGGGAATGAAAAACTGTTTTTT
size: NA; D: NA; J: TRBJ1-1; V: TRBV7-9; CDR3: CASSLAQETVNTEAFF; DNA: TGTGCCAGCAGCTTAGCCCAGGAGACCGTGAACACTGAAGCTTTCTTT
size: few; D: NA; J: TRBJ2-3; V: TRBV5-1; CDR3: CASSLGGGQDTQYF; DNA: TGCGCCAGCAGCTTGGGCGGAGGGCAAGATACGCAGTATTTT
size: many; D: NA; J: TRBJ2-7; V: TRBV10-3; CDR3: CAGGTVYEQYF; DNA: TGTGCCGGGGGGACAGTCTACGAGCAGTACTTC
size: NA; D: NA; J: TRBJ2-3; V: TRBV5-6; CDR3: CASILPSTDTQYF; DNA: TGTGCCAGCATCTTGCCTAGCACAGATACGCAGTATTTT
size: NA; D: NA; J: TRBJ1-1; V: TRBV2; CDR3: CASANTEAFF; DNA: TGTGCCAGCGCTAACACTGAAGCTTTCTTT
size: few; D: NA; J: TRBJ2-2; V: TRBV24-1; CDR3: CATSDRSGGGELFF; DNA: TGTGCCACCAGTGATCGATCGGGTGGCGGGGAGCTGTTTTTT
size: few; D: NA; J: TRBJ2-3; V: TRBV5-4; CDR3: CASSPPGSRGTDTQYF; DNA: TGTGCCAGCAGCCCGCCCGGGAGTCGCGGGACAGATACGCAGTATTTT
size: many; D: NA; J: TRBJ1-1; V: TRBV20-1; CDR3: CSAPRILNTEAFF; DNA: TGCAGTGCGCCTCGAATTTTGAACACTGAAGCTTTCTTT
size: many; D: TRBD2; J: TRBJ2-1; V: TRBV9; CDR3: CASSLSGGAYNEQFF; DNA: TGTGCCAGCAGCCTGAGCGGGGGTGCTTACAATGAGCAGTTCTTC
size: few; D: NA; J: TRBJ2-2; V: TRBV3-1; CDR3: CASSQDGADNTGELFF; DNA: TGTGCCAGCAGCCAAGATGGAGCGGACAACACCGGGGAGCTGTTTTTT